The 18 T cell receptor beta chains below come from one sample, sequenced in a study of T cells in Graves' hyperthyroidism and ophthalmopathy. The investigators amplified TCR beta CDR3 regions from RNA transcripts. The TCR CDR3 first-round RT-PCR relied on the HTBI primer set. From the multiplex PCR reads, TCRdb called clonotypes with MiXCR, one entry per CDR3 protein. The data contain roughly 130,000 distinct CDR3 sequences, about 20% of them singletons. What was sequenced was blood. The receptor set was obtained from a woman in her forties or fifties with Graves' hyperthyroidism that later progressed to Graves' ophthalmopathy.

This clonotype was recorded a few times. The chain links TRBV5-5 to TRBJ2-5; 8 bases are shared with TRBD1. CDR1 SGHKS and CDR2 YYEKEE come from the germline V gene (reference sequence). J gave up 4 bases and V 1 base, and 9 bases lay outside the gene matches. The CDR3 length is 16 residues. The CDR3: CASSLKGAGGLETQYF. The CDR3 DNA reads as TGTGCCAGCAGCTTGAAGGGGGCAGGGGGCTTAGAGACCCAGTACTTC.

Ten or more counts support this clonotype. The rearrangement links TRBV6-1 to TRBJ1-1; the D gene is possibly TRBD1 (6 bases). Trimming stripped 10 bases from V and 1 base from J, with 13 bases between. The CDR3 has 13 amino acids. CDR1 is MNHNS and CDR2 is SASEGT in the germline V gene. As DNA, the CDR3 is TGTGCCACCATGGCACAGGGGAACACTGAAGCTTTCTTT. This translates into CATMAQGNTEAFF.

This clonotype was counted at least ten times. This chain links TRBV18 with TRBJ2-5; 8 bases are shared with TRBD1. In germline, CDR1 is KGHSH, CDR2 LQKENI. CDR3 length equals 15 residues. J gave up 5 bases and V 6 bases, and 11 bases lay outside the gene matches. The CDR3 loop reads CASSRPGTGEETQYF. CDR3 in DNA: TGTGCCAGCTCCCGTCCCGGGACAGGCGAGGAGACCCAGTACTTC.

This clonotype has at least ten counts. J is TRBJ1-1 and V is TRBV3-1; no definite D call. The CDR3 length is 15 residues. Trimming removed 0 bases at V and 4 bases at J, with 12 bases between. Germline V CDR1 and CDR2: LGHDT, YNNKEL (reference sequence). The chain's CDR3 is CASSQEREPITEAFF. The CDR3 DNA follows: TGTGCCAGCAGCCAAGAGAGGGAGCCGATCACTGAAGCTTTCTTT.

This clonotype turned up a few times. The chain employs TRBV20-1 and TRBJ2-5; D is unclear. The CDR3 spans 10 residues. V was clipped by 7 bases and J by 5 bases, with 8 bases between them. Per the germline V gene, CDR1 is DFQATT and CDR2 is SNEGSKA (reference sequence). The CDR3 protein is CSGFKETQYF. The CDR3 nucleotides are TGCAGTGGTTTCAAGGAGACCCAGTACTTC.

This clonotype was detected ten times or more. The genes are TRBV2 and TRBJ2-1; possible D gene TRBD2, 6 bases. V lost 6 bases and J 2 bases, leaving 14 bases between the germline ends. Germline V gives CDR1 SNHLY, CDR2 FYNNEI. This CDR3 has 15 amino acids. This chain's CDR3 is CASSESLATYNEQFF. The CDR3 DNA sequence: TGTGCCAGCAGCGAGTCGCTAGCGACCTACAATGAGCAGTTCTTC.

The gene calls are TRBV6-2 or TRBV6-3 and TRBJ1-6, with D perhaps TRBD1 (5 bases). CDR1 is MNHEY, CDR2 SVGEGT, per germline. The CDR3 runs to 13 residues. V was cut by 7 bases and J by 6 bases, with 10 bases left in between. The CDR3 protein is CASTGLSNSPLHF. CDR3 coding DNA: TGTGCCAGCACGGGACTGTCTAATTCACCCCTCCACTTT.

This clonotype was seen many times. V usage is TRBV20-1 and J usage is TRBJ1-2; 7 bases match TRBD1. Germline V CDR1 and CDR2: DFQATT, SNEGSKA (reference sequence). This CDR3 comprises 15 residues. V dropped 0 bases and J dropped 5; count of bases not matched to a gene: 9. CDR3 protein: CSARDGGQPGYGYTF. DNA of the CDR3: TGCAGTGCTAGAGATGGGGGACAGCCAGGGTATGGCTACACCTTC.

This clonotype has ten or more counts. This chain joins TRBV27 and TRBJ1-1; D is unresolved. The CDR3 sequence is 16 residues long. Trimming took 7 bases from V and 1 from J, leaving 19 bases between them. Germline V gives CDR1 MNHEY, CDR2 SMNVEV (reference sequence). The chain's CDR3 is CASIGPTRHSNTEAFF. CDR3 nucleotides: TGTGCCAGCATTGGACCCACGAGGCACTCGAACACTGAAGCTTTCTTT.

The table lists this clonotype with a few counts. The chain is built from TRBV5-1 and TRBJ2-3; 7 nucleotides agree with TRBD1. The CDR3 loop spans 14 amino acids. With V trimmed by 4 bases and J by 5 bases, 7 bases remained unmatched. Germline CDR1 reads SGHRS; CDR2 reads YFSETQ. The CDR3 DNA reads TGCGCCAGCAGCCCAGGGACAGTAGGAGATACGCAGTATTTT. It encodes CASSPGTVGDTQYF.

The chain recombines TRBV7-9 with TRBJ2-3, with 7 bases that match TRBD2. Germline V gene data show CDR1 as SEHNR and CDR2 as FQNEAQ (reference sequence). The trim removed 4 bases at V and 1 base at J, leaving 2 bases unmatched. This CDR3 has 14 residues. Written as DNA, the CDR3 is TGTGCCAGCAGCTATAGCGGGCGCACAGATACGCAGTATTTT. Translation: CASSYSGRTDTQYF.

The J gene is TRBJ2-2, the V gene TRBV13; 8 nucleotides align to TRBD2. The length of the CDR3 is 15 residues. The germline gives CDR1 PRHDT, CDR2 FYEKMQ (reference sequence). After removal of 5 bases from V and 3 bases from J, the junction contained 5 bases not matched to a gene. In nucleotides, the CDR3 is TGTGCCAGCAGCCAGGGACTAGGGGACACCGGGGAGCTGTTTTTT. It specifies CASSQGLGDTGELFF.

This clonotype was seen repeatedly, ten times or more. The CDR3 here is CASFIGGGEQYF. The DNA for the CDR3 is TGTGCCAGCTTTATAGGGGGCGGCGAGCAGTACTTC. The V call is TRBV18, the J call TRBJ2-7; the match to TRBD1 covers 7 bases. Germline assignment: CDR1 KGHSH and CDR2 LQKENI. V trimming: 7 bases; J trimming: 6 bases; junction bases outside the gene matches: 6. This CDR3 is built from 12 residues.

The table lists this clonotype with many counts. The chain has TRBV20-1 and TRBJ1-4, with D possibly TRBD1 on 5 matching bases. In germline, CDR1 is DFQATT, CDR2 SNEGSKA (reference sequence). The CDR3 consists of 14 residues. The V and J ends lost 1 base and 8 bases respectively, with 14 bases between them. CDR3 residues: CSARVGGGSEKLFF. The CDR3 bases are TGCAGTGCTAGAGTGGGTGGGGGGAGCGAAAAACTGTTTTTT.

This clonotype has only a few counts. This chain connects TRBV15 to TRBJ2-4; no clear D. The germline V gene encodes CDR1 LNHNV and CDR2 YYDKDF (reference sequence). Trimming pared 0 bases from V and 2 bases from J, leaving 20 bases between. The CDR3 extends over 19 amino acids. This chain's CDR3 is CATSRDLHSSDVSKNIQYF. CDR3 DNA: TGTGCCACCAGCAGAGATCTCCACTCGTCCGACGTATCCAAAAACATTCAGTACTTC.

The gene calls are TRBV30 and TRBJ1-1, with D hard to call. CDR1 is GTSNPN and CDR2 is SVGIG in the germline V gene (reference sequence). The ends were cut back, 8 bases at V and 0 bases at J, with 10 bases in the middle. The CDR3 extends over 12 amino acids. CDR3 residues: CAQSLMNTEAFF. The CDR3 bases are TGTGCCCAGAGCTTAATGAACACTGAAGCTTTCTTT. Looking up the rest from reference TRBV30 and TRBJ1-1 gives the full variable domain: SQTIHQWPATLVQPVGSPLSLECTVEGTSNPNLYWYRQAAGRGLQLLFYSVGIGQISSEVPQNLSASRPQDRQFILSSKKLLLSDSGFYLCAQSLMNTEAFFGQGTRLTVV.

V usage is TRBV28 and J usage is TRBJ2-5, with 9 bases that match TRBD2. This CDR3 is built from 14 residues. With V trimmed by 6 bases and J by 3 bases, 5 bases remained unmatched. Germline V CDR1 and CDR2: MDHEN, SYDVKM. CDR3 region: CASSKLAGKETQYF. CDR3 bases: TGTGCCAGCAGCAAGCTAGCGGGAAAAGAGACCCAGTACTTC. Full variable domain (remainder filled in from reference TRBV28 and TRBJ2-5): DVKVTQSSRYLVKRTGEKVFLECVQDMDHENMFWYRQDPGLGLRLIYFSYDVKMKEKGDIPEGYSVSREKKERFSLILESASTNQTSMYLCASSKLAGKETQYFGPGTRLLVL.

In this sample, this clonotype turned up a few times. The V and J genes are TRBV28 and TRBJ1-6, with TRBD1 as a possible D gene (5 bases). The V gene's germline CDR1 is MDHEN and CDR2 SYDVKM. CDR3 length: 16 amino acids. The V end lost 6 bases, the J end lost 7 bases, and 19 bases lay between the germline ends. CDR3 amino acids: CASRSPRQGGNSPLHF. In DNA form, the CDR3 reads TGTGCCAGCAGGAGCCCCAGGCAGGGTGGGAATTCACCCCTCCACTTT. Looking up the rest from reference TRBV28 and TRBJ1-6 gives the full variable domain: DVKVTQSSRYLVKRTGEKVFLECVQDMDHENMFWYRQDPGLGLRLIYFSYDVKMKEKGDIPEGYSVSREKKERFSLILESASTNQTSMYLCASRSPRQGGNSPLHFGNGTRLTVT.